Described below is a single T cell receptor (beta chain) sequence and its context. This clonotype was detected a few times. No antigen is known for it. No base qualities exist here, and no much larger clone lies one base off it. The data were obtained in a study of T cells in Graves' hyperthyroidism and ophthalmopathy (dated by TCRdb to between 2018 and 2021). Notes on the research overall: Peripheral blood samples were taken at initial diagnosis, before any treatment was given. After blood sampling, hyperthyroidism patients were treated with methimazole at a starting dose of 30 mg daily, and ophthalmopathy patients were treated with high-dose intravenous methylprednisolone. The 75 to 100 discovery patients were randomly split 7:3 into training and test sets. Thyroid tissue and blood T-cell repertoires from six Graves' hyperthyroidism patients were also compared in the study. A discovery cohort of 95 to 100 patients, fewer than 50 with Graves' ophthalmopathy and 55 to 60 with stable Graves' hyperthyroidism, was used to find distinguishing TCR V-J signatures. The paper describes TCR Vbeta CDR3 sequencing of 135 peripheral blood samples, made up of fewer than 50 ophthalmopathy patients, some 76 hyperthyroidism patients and 17 progressor patients. Prospective prediction of ophthalmopathy was tested in an independent validation cohort consisting of roughly 19 hyperthyroidism patients and approximately 16 patients who later progressed to ophthalmopathy. The research as a whole found: A 13 V-J signature model separated ophthalmopathy from stable hyperthyroidism, with over 85% sensitivity and roughly 81% specificity in cross-validation and 80%/75% in testing. Most expanded thyroid clonotypes (frequency above 0.001) were also detected in blood, suggesting blood repertoires may reflect thyroid immune responses. In validation, progression to ophthalmopathy was predicted by the model with 70.59% sensitivity and around 75% specificity, a median of roughly 6 months before onset. No statistical method was used to set the sample size in advance, and investigators knew the group allocation.

Relative to germline, V is 2 bases shorter and J is 6 bases shorter, with 12 bases between their ends. The germline V gene (reference sequence) sets CDR1 to LGHDT and CDR2 to YNNKEL. The CDR3 runs 14 residues from the cysteine to the phenylalanine. Only the CDR3 DNA is retained, 42 bases long and in frame from the first base. Hyperthyroidism patients were aged 18 to 65 years and newly diagnosed, with disease duration of less than 2 months. Any patient with an uncontrolled infection, another autoimmune disease, pregnancy or lactation was excluded. Diagnoses were established on the basis of clinical symptoms, serum thyroxine and TRAb, thyroid ultrasound, and orbital computed tomography. For progressor patients, blood was drawn at the first diagnosis of hyperthyroidism, before any ophthalmopathy symptoms had appeared. Ficoll-Paque density gradient centrifugation was used to isolate PBMCs from about 9 ml of fresh peripheral blood. Progressor patients were initially diagnosed with Graves' hyperthyroidism and developed ophthalmopathy during follow-up. Total RNA was extracted with Trizol reagent, and quality was checked on an Agilent 2100 Bioanalyzer.

The TCR beta CDR3 regions were amplified from RNA transcripts. The first round of RT-PCR for the TCR CDR3 was performed with the HTBI primer set and the Qiagen OneStep RT-PCR kit. The libraries were constructed in a second round of multiplex PCR and then size-selected and purified. The libraries were sequenced on an Illumina HiSeq2000 using paired-end 100 bp reads. Processing in the source paper ran as follows. SOAPnuke was used to process the raw data, with reads discarded if the reads contained adapters or uncalled bases, had a mean Phred below 15, or lacked an exact constant-primer or identifier match. High-quality paired reads were merged using COPE v1.2.5, and each unique nucleotide sequence was defined as a clonotype. Clonotypes were aligned to IMGT TRBV, TRBD and TRBJ reference segments using MiTCR v1.1. Only V-J combinations with frequency above 0.0001, covering roughly 99% of repertoires, were analysed. The TCS score was defined as the ratio of F50 (clonal expansion) to E x V (chaos), calculated using BLOSUM62-based TCRdist between CDR3 peptides within each V-J. Welch's t-statistics and random forest reduced around 520 V-J features to roughly 13, which were used in a naive Bayes classifier (R e1071). Using fastp trimming at Q25 and MiXCR clonotype assembly, TCRdb reanalyzed the public sequencing data and kept in-frame beta chains. Rows are combined by CDR3 protein, so each entry shows the most common genes and DNA. It is TCRdb's table, rather than the study itself, that gives the V and J calls and clone size. In this sample the table shows a few hundred thousand distinct CDR3 sequences, around 14% of which occur a single time. 25% to 30% of the sample comes from the top ten.

Sequences were obtained from blood. The chain employs TRBV3-1 and TRBJ2-3; the D gene is unclear. This sequence was found in a woman between 18 and 30 years old with Graves' hyperthyroidism that later progressed to Graves' ophthalmopathy. This receptor has the CDR3 CASSQYPLGDTQYF. The nucleotides read TGTGCCAGCAGCCAATACCCCCTCGGGGATACGCAGTATTTT.